Below, one T cell receptor (beta chain) is given with its context. Its antigen is as yet unknown. The data belong to a study of memory CD4+ T cells and cytomegalovirus serostatus. Findings and caveats of the study: CMV serostatus prediction reached median AUC approximately 0.95, or 0.91 with US-trained model.

Germline CDR1 reads GTSNPN; CDR2 reads SVGIG (reference sequence). J was trimmed by 4 bases and V by 5 bases; bases with no gene match: 12. This CDR3 comprises 16 residues. Assay: immunoSEQ multiplex PCR; the TCRdb copy retains only in-frame clones and omits some. The sample consists of just under 60,000 clones, 80% to 85% of them appearing once. Single viable CD3+CD4+CD8-CD45RO+ cells were sorted as the memory CD4+ T cells. Donors' CMV status reflects serum IgG against pp150, pp28, p38, p52. CD4+ T cells were isolated by positive magnetic selection. The sample taken for sequencing was memory CD4+ T cells from blood. This clonotype was sampled from an adult in good health and CMV-seronegative. This rearrangement joins TRBV30 to TRBJ2-2; TRBD2 matches at 8 bases. CDR3 loop: CAWQADREGSTGELFF. CDR3 in DNA: TGTGCCTGGCAGGCAGACCGGGAGGGTAGCACCGGGGAGCTGTTTTTT.